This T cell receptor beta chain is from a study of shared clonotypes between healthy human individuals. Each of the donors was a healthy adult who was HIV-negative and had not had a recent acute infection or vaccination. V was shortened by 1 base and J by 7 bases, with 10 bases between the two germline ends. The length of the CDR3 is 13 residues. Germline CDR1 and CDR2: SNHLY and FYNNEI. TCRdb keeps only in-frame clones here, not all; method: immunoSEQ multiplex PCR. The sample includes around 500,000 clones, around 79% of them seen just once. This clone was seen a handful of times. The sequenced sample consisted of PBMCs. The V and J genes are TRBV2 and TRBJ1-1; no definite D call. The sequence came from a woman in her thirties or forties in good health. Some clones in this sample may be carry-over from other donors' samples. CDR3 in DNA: TGTGCCAGCAGTGAAGTGTTAGGGCTTGAAGCTTTCTTT. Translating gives CASSEVLGLEAFF. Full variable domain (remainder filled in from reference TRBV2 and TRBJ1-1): EPEVTQTPSHQVTQMGQEVILRCVPISNHLYFYWYRQILGQKVEFLVSFYNNEISEKSEIFDDQFSVERPDGSNFTLKIRSTKLEDSAMYFCASSEVLGLEAFFGQGTRLTVV.